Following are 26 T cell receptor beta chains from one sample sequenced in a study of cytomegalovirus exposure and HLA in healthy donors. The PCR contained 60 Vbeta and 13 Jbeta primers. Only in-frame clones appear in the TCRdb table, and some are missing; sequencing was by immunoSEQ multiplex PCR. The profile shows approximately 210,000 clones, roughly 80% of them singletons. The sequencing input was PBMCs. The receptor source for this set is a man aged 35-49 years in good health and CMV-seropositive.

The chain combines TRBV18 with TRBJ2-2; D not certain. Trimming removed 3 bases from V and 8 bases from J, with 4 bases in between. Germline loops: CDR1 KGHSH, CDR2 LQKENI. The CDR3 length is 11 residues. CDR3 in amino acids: CASSPSGELFF. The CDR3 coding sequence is TGTGCCAGCTCACCCTCTGGGGAGCTGTTTTTT.

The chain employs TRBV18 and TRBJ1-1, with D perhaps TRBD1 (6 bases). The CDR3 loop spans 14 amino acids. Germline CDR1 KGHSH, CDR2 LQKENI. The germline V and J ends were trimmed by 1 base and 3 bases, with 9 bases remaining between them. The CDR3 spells CASSPLAGDTEAFF. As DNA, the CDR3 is TGTGCCAGCTCACCACTGGCAGGGGACACTGAAGCTTTCTTT.

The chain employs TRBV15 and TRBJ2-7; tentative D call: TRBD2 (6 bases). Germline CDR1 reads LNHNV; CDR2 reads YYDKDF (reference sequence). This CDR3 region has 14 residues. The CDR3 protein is CAASRAGGTYEQYV. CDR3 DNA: TGTGCCGCCAGCAGAGCCGGGGGTACCTACGAGCAGTACGTC.

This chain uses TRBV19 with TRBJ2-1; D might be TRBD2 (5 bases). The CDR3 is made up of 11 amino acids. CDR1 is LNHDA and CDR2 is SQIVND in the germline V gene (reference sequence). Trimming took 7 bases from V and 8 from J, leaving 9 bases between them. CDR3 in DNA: TGTGCCAGTATCGAGGGCGATGAGCAGTTCTTC. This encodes CASIEGDEQFF.

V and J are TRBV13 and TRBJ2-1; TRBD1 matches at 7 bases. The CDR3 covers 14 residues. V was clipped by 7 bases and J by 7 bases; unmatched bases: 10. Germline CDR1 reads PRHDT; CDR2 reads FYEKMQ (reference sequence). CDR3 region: CASTPRQGWNEQFF. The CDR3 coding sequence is TGTGCCAGCACCCCTCGACAGGGATGGAATGAGCAGTTCTTC.

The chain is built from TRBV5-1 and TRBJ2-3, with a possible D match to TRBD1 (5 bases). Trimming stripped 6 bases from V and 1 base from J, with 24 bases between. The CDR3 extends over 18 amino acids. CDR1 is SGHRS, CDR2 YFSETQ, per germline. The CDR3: CASTYWGLSASRTDTQYF. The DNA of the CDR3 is TGCGCCAGCACCTATTGGGGCTTATCGGCTTCCCGCACAGATACGCAGTATTTT.

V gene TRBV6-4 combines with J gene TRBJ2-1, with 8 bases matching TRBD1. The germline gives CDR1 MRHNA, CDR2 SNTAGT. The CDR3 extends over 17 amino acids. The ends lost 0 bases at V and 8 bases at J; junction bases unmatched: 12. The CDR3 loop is CASSDSTQGQGGDEQFF. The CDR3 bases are TGTGCCAGCAGTGACTCGACCCAAGGACAGGGAGGCGATGAGCAGTTCTTC.

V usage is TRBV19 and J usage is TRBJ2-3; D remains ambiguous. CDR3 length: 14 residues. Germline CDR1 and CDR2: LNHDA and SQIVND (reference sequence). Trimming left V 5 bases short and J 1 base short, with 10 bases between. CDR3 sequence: CASSWQVGTDTQYF. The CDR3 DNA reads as TGTGCCAGTAGTTGGCAGGTGGGCACAGATACGCAGTATTTT.

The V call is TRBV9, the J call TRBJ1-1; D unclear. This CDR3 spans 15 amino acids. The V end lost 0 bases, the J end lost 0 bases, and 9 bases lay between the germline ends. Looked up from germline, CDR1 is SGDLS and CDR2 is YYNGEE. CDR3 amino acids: CASSVVNSMNTEAFF. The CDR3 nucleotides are TGTGCCAGCAGCGTAGTCAACAGTATGAACACTGAAGCTTTCTTT.

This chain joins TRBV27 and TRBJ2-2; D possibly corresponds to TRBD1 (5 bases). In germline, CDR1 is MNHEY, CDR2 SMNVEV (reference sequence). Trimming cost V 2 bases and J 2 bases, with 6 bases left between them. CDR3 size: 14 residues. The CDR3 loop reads CASSLQGNTGELFF. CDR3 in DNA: TGTGCCAGCAGTTTACAGGGAAACACCGGGGAGCTGTTTTTT.

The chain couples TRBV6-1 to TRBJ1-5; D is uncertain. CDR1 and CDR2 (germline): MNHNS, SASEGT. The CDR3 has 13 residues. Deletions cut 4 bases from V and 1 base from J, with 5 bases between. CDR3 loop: CASSGQSNQPQHF. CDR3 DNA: TGTGCCAGCAGTGGGCAGAGCAATCAGCCCCAGCATTTT.

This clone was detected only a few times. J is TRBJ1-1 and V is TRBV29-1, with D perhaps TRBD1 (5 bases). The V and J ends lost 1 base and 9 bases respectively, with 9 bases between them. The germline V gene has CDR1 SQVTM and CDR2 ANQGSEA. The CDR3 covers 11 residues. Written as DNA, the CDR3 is TGCAGCGTTGAAGGACAGTATCAAGCTTTCTTT. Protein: CSVEGQYQAFF.

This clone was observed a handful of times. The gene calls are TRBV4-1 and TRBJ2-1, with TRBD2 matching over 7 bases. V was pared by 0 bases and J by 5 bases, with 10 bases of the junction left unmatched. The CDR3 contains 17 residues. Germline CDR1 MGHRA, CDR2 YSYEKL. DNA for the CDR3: TGCGCCAGCAGCCAAGATCAGAGAACTAGCGCCAACAATGAGCAGTTCTTC. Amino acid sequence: CASSQDQRTSANNEQFF.

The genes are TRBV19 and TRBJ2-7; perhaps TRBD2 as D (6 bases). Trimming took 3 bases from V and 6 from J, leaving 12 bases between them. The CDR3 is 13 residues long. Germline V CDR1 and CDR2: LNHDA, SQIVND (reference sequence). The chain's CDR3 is CASSMVGSGEQYV. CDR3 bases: TGTGCCAGTAGTATGGTCGGGAGCGGCGAGCAGTACGTC.

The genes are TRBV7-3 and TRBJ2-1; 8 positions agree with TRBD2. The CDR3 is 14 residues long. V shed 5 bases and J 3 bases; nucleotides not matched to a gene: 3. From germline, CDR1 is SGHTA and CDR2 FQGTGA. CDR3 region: CASSRTSNYNEQFF. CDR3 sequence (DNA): TGTGCCAGCAGCCGGACTAGCAACTACAATGAGCAGTTCTTC. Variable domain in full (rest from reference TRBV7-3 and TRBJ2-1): GAGVSQTPSNKVTEKGKYVELRCDPISGHTALYWYRQSLGQGPEFLIYFQGTGAADDSGLPNDRFFAVRPEGSVSTLKIQRTERGDSAVYLCASSRTSNYNEQFFGPGTRLTVL.

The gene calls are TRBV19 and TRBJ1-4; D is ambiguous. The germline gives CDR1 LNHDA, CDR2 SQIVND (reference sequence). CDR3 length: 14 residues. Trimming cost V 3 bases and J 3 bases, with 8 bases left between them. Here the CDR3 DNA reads TGTGCCAGTAGTATCGGGAACTCTAATGAAAAACTGTTTTTT. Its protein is CASSIGNSNEKLFF. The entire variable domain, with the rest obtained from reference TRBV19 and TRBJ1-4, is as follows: DGGITQSPKYLFRKEGQNVTLSCEQNLNHDAMYWYRQDPGQGLRLIYYSQIVNDFQKGDIAEGYSVSREKKESFPLTVTSAQKNPTAFYLCASSIGNSNEKLFFGSGTQLSVL.

CDR3: CASSIDLGRNTEAFF. CDR3 DNA: TGTGCCAGTAGTATAGATCTGGGGCGTAACACTGAAGCTTTCTTT. V is TRBV19 and J is TRBJ1-1; TRBD1 is a possible D gene (5 bases). V was shortened by 0 bases and J by 2 bases, with 10 bases between the two germline ends. The germline V gene encodes CDR1 LNHDA and CDR2 SQIVND (reference sequence). The CDR3 runs 15 residues.

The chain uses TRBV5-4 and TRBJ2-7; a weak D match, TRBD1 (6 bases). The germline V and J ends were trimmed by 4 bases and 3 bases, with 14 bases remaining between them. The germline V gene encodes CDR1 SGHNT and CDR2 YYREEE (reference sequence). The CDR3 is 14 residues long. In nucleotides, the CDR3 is TGTGCCAGCAGCGGGTACAGGGACGTCTACGAGCAGTACTTC. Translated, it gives CASSGYRDVYEQYF.

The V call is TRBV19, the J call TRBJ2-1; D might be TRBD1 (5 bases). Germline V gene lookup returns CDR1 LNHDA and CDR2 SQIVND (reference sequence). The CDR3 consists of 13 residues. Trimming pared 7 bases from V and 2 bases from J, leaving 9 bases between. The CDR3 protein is CASKGAPYNEQFF. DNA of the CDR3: TGTGCCAGTAAAGGGGCACCCTACAATGAGCAGTTCTTC.

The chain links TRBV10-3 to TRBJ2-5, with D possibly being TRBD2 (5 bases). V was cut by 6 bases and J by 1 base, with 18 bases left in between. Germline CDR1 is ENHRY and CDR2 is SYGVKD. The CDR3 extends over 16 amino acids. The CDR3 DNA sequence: TGTGCCATCAGCGGACCCGGGGATAACTCCCAAGAGACCCAGTACTTC. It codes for CAISGPGDNSQETQYF.

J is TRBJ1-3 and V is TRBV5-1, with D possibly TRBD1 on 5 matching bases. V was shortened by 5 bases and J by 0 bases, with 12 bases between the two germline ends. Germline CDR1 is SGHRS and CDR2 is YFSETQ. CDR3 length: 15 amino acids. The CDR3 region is CASRLDRTSGNTIYF. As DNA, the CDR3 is TGCGCCAGCAGACTCGACAGAACCTCTGGAAACACCATATATTTT.

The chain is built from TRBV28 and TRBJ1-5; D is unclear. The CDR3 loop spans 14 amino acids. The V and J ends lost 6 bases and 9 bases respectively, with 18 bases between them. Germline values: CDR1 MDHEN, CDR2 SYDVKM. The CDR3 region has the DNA TGTGCCAGCAGGATCCGGCAGCACCGGGGGCCCCAGCATTTT. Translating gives CASRIRQHRGPQHF.

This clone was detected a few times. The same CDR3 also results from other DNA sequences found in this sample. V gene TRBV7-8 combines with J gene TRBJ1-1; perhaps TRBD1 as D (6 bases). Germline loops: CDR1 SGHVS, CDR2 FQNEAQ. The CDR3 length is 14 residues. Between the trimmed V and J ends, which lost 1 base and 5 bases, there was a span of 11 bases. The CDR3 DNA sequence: TGTGCCAGCAGCTTAGAACAGGGTGGGACTGAAGCTTTCTTT. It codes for CASSLEQGGTEAFF. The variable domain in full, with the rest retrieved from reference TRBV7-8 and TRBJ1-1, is GAGVSQSPRYKVAKRGQDVALRCDPISGHVSLFWYQQALGQGPEFLTYFQNEAQLDKSGLPSDRFFAERPEGSVSTLKIQRTQQEDSAVYLCASSLEQGGTEAFFGQGTRLTVV.

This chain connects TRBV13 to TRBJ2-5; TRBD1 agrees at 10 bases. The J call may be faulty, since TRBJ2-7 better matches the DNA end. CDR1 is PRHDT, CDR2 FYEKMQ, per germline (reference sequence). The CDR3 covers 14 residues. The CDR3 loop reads CASSRQGANYEQYF. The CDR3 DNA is TGTGCCAGCAGCCGACAGGGGGCGAACTACGAGCAGTACTTC.

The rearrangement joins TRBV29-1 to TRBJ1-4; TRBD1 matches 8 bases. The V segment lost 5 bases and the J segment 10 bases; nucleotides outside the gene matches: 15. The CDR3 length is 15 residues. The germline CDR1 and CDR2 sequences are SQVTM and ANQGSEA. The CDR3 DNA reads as TGCAGCGTTTCATTAAATACAGGGGGTTTTGGAAAACTGTTTTTT. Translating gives CSVSLNTGGFGKLFF.

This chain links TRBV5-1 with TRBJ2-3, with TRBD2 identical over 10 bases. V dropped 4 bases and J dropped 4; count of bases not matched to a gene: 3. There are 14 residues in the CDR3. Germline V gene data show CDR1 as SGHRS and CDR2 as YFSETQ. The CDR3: CASSPSGRADTQYF. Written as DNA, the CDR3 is TGCGCCAGCAGCCCCAGCGGGAGGGCAGATACGCAGTATTTT. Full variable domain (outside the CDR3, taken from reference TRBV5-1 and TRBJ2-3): KAGVTQTPRYLIKTRGQQVTLSCSPISGHRSVSWYQQTPGQGLQFLFEYFSETQRNKGNFPGRFSGRQFSNSRSEMNVSTLELGDSALYLCASSPSGRADTQYFGPGTRLTVL.